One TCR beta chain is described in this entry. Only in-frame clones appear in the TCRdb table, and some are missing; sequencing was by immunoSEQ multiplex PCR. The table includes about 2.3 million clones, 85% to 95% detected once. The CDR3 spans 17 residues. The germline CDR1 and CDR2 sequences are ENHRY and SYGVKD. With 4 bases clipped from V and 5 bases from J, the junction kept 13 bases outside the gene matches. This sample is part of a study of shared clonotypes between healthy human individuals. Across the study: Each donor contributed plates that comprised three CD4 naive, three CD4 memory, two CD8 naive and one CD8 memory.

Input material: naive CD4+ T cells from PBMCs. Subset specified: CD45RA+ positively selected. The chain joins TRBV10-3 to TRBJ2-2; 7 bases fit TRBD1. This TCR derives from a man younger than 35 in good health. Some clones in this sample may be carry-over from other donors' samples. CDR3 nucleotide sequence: TGTGCCATCAGTGGCCCCTCAGGGGGAGTAGAGACCGGGGAGCTGTTTTTT. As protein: CAISGPSGGVETGELFF.